A selection of T cell receptor beta chains follows, all from one sample in a study of blood T cell repertoires in COVID-19. The method was immunoSEQ multiplex PCR; TCRdb's version includes in-frame clones alone and lacks a portion of them. Of a few hundred thousand clones in the sample, roughly four fifths were seen once. The sequenced sample consisted of peripheral blood. Receptors originate from a man aged 25 to 40 who had recovered from COVID-19. CDR3s include the opening cysteine and the closing phenylalanine or tryptophan. Fields, in order: CDR3 DNA, CDR3 protein, clone size, V gene, D gene, J gene. The D gene is left open where the match is weak. Clone size is shown for a subset of rows, as once, few, many or a class of expanded clone.

TGTGCCAGTAGTATGGTCGGAGGATTCTATGGCTACACCTTC	CASSMVGGFYGYTF	NA	TRBV19	NA	TRBJ1-2
TGTGCCAGCAGGAGGTGGACAGGGAGGGGGTTAAGCACAGATACGCAGTATTTT	CASRRWTGRGLSTDTQYF	NA	TRBV28	NA	TRBJ2-3
TGTGCCAGCAGGGCCCGGGAGGGGAGGAATGAGCAGTTCTTC	CASRAREGRNEQFF	NA	TRBV6-5	TRBD2	TRBJ2-1
TGTGCCAGCTCACAAACCGGGACAGGAGAGCAGTACTTC	CASSQTGTGEQYF	NA	TRBV18	TRBD1	TRBJ2-7
TGTGCCAGCAGCGTGAGCGATGAGGGGGAGCTGTTTTTT	CASSVSDEGELFF	NA	TRBV9	NA	TRBJ2-2
TGTGCCAGCAGCTTCTACAGGGCCCCTGGCTACACCTTC	CASSFYRAPGYTF	NA	TRBV5-6	NA	TRBJ1-2
TGTGCCAGCAGCTTCGGGGAGGGGGGAAGTGGCTACACCTTC	CASSFGEGGSGYTF	NA	TRBV7-8	NA	TRBJ1-2
TGTGCCAGCAGCGCGTGGACAGCCACCGGGGAGCTGTTTTTT	CASSAWTATGELFF	NA	TRBV6-6	NA	TRBJ2-2
TGTGCCATCAGTGAGGGGCAGGGGAGTGGCTACACCTTC	CAISEGQGSGYTF	NA	TRBV10-3	NA	TRBJ1-2
TGTGCCAGCCGATCACCGGGAAACAAAGAGGGTGGCTACACCTTC	CASRSPGNKEGGYTF	NA	TRBV6-6	NA	TRBJ1-2
TGTGCCAGCAGCTTAGATGTGGGAGCCTACGAGCAGTACTTC	CASSLDVGAYEQYF	NA	TRBV7-6	NA	TRBJ2-7
TGTGCCAGCAGTTTGCAGGAGAACACTGAAGCTTTCTTT	CASSLQENTEAFF	NA	TRBV12-3/TRBV12-4	NA	TRBJ1-1
TGTGCCAGCAGCCACCATAGACGGACTAGCGTTAGCACAGATACGCAGTATTTT	CASSHHRRTSVSTDTQYF	NA	TRBV4-2	TRBD2	TRBJ2-3
TGTGCCAGCAGTCTACCAGAGACCCAGTACTTC	CASSLPETQYF	NA	TRBV6-5	NA	TRBJ2-5
TGTGCCAGCAGCGCATCCCCGGCAGAGGGACAGCCCCAGCATTTT	CASSASPAEGQPQHF	NA	TRBV6-5	NA	TRBJ1-5
TGCAGTGCTAGTCCCGGGACAGGGAATCCACCCCTCCACTTT	CSASPGTGNPPLHF	NA	TRBV20-1	TRBD1	TRBJ1-6
TGTGCCAGCTCGAGTCAGGCCTACGAGCAGTACTTC	CASSSQAYEQYF	NA	TRBV18	NA	TRBJ2-7
TGCGCCAGCAGCTTGGCCCCTCCTACAGGGGACTTTTTCGTATTCGTCGGCTACACCTTC	CASSLAPPTGDFFVFVGYTF	NA	TRBV5-1	TRBD1	TRBJ1-2
TGTGCCAGCAGACGAGACAGGCGCACAGATACGCAGTATTTT	CASRRDRRTDTQYF	once	TRBV7-2	NA	TRBJ2-3
TGTGCCAGCAGTATAGACAGTAACTATGGCTACACCTTC	CASSIDSNYGYTF	NA	TRBV11-2	NA	TRBJ1-2
TGTGCCAGCAGTTTAGGCAGGATGGCGAATCAGCCCCAGCATTTT	CASSLGRMANQPQHF	NA	TRBV27	NA	TRBJ1-5
TGCGCCAGCAGCGGGGGGGCTCGGAACACCGGGGAGCTGTTTTTT	CASSGGARNTGELFF	NA	TRBV10-1	TRBD2	TRBJ2-2
TGCGCCAGCAGCCTAGGACTAGCGGGTATCTACGAGCAGTACTTC	CASSLGLAGIYEQYF	NA	TRBV5-1	TRBD2	TRBJ2-7
TGTGCCAGCAGCGTAGCGGGGAATCAGCCCCAGCATTTT	CASSVAGNQPQHF	NA	TRBV9	NA	TRBJ1-5
TGCGCCAGCAGCGCCTATGGTGGAGTCGAGCAGTACTTC	CASSAYGGVEQYF	NA	TRBV5-1	NA	TRBJ2-7
TGTGCCAGCGCCACAGGGGGCGGGACCTATAATTCACCCCTCCACTTT	CASATGGGTYNSPLHF	NA	TRBV28	TRBD1	TRBJ1-6
TGCGCCAGCAGTTACGAGGTGGCGAACACTGAAGCTTTCTTT	CASSYEVANTEAFF	NA	TRBV5-1	NA	TRBJ1-1
TGCGCCAGCAGGGGACTAGCAATGGATGAGCAGTTCTTC	CASRGLAMDEQFF	NA	TRBV4-1	TRBD2	TRBJ2-1